This T cell receptor beta chain is from a study of T cell responses to AZD1222 COVID-19 vaccine. Study as a whole: Second-dose intervals near 4 or 12 weeks were combined.

This clone was seen a few times. Its antigen remains unknown. The V gene end was trimmed by 5 bases and the J gene end by 4 bases; junction bases not matched to a gene: 2. This CDR3 spans 13 amino acids. The V gene's germline CDR1 is MNHEY and CDR2 SMNVEV (reference sequence). Assay used: immunoSEQ multiplex PCR; TCRdb lists only in-frame clones, some missing. The sample yields roughly 150,000 clones, just over 85% seen once. Regarding the study as a whole: White British donors predominated, females outnumbered males, and clonal diversity was possibly underestimated. Two AZD1222 doses significantly raised spike-specific TCR breadth and depth over controls. None of the repertoires were sampled until the peak T cell response had passed.

The material was peripheral blood, obtained on day 0 of AZD1222 vaccination. This receptor was taken from an adult in good health. V usage is TRBV27 and J usage is TRBJ2-1, with 7 bases that match TRBD1. The DNA of the CDR3 is TGTGCCAGCAGTCTACAGGGGTACAATGAGCAGTTCTTC. Translating gives CASSLQGYNEQFF.